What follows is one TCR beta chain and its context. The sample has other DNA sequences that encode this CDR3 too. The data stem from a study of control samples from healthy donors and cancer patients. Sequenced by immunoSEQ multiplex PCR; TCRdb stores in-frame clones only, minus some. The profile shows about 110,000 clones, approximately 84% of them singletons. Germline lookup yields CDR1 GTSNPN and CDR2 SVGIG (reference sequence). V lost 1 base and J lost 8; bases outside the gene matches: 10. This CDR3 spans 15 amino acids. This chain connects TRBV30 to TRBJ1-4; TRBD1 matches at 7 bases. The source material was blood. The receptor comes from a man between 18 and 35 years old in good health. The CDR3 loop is CAWSAGTAGPEKLFF. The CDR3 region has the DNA TGTGCCTGGAGTGCTGGGACAGCCGGGCCAGAAAAACTGTTTTTT.